The T cell receptor beta chain under discussion was sequenced for a study of T cells in Graves' hyperthyroidism and ophthalmopathy. Amplification of TCR beta CDR3 regions used RNA as the template. TCR CDR3 regions were first amplified by RT-PCR with HTBI primers. TCRdb re-analysed the multiplex PCR reads in MiXCR, keeping a single row per CDR3 protein. Of some 740,000 distinct CDR3 sequences in the sample, 12% to 15% are singletons; the top ten hold 10%. Findings and caveats of the study: A model of 13 V-J features distinguished ophthalmopathy from stable hyperthyroidism.

In this sample, this clonotype turned up many times. Antigen unknown. Hyperthyroidism was newly diagnosed in patients aged 18 to 65 (duration under 2 months). Diagnoses used clinical symptoms, serum thyroxine and TRAb, thyroid ultrasound and orbital computed tomography. Input material: blood. This receptor was identified in a woman in her late teens or twenties with Graves' hyperthyroidism.

For the CDR3, the DNA is TGTGCCAGCAGTGAAGTCCCCCGGGGTACGAATCAGCCCCAGCATTTT. Amino acids: CASSEVPRGTNQPQHF. This chain joins TRBV6-1 and TRBJ1-5; D unclear. CDR1 is MNHNS and CDR2 is SASEGT in the germline V gene. CDR3 length: 16 amino acids. V was shortened by 1 base and J by 4 bases, with 14 bases between the two germline ends.